This T cell receptor (beta chain) was found in a study of T-cell memory formation after mild COVID-19. Study background: Clusters of TCRs were largely donor specific.

CDR3 length: 14 amino acids. V dropped 4 bases and J dropped 2 bases, with 10 bases sitting between them. TCRdb independently ran MiXCR on the 5' RACE reads; one entry per CDR3 protein. The data show approximately 410,000 distinct CDR3 sequences, 20% to 25% seen once. The table lists this clonotype with a few counts. Sequencing input: PBMCs or a T cell subset sorted from them (not recorded which). V usage is TRBV12-3 or TRBV12-4 and J usage is TRBJ2-3, with D perhaps matching TRBD1 (5 bases). This receptor was obtained from an adult woman who had mild COVID-19 (a few samples of this study predate the infection). Cell type and time point are not known. CDR3 DNA sequence: TGTGCCAGCAGTTCGCTAGGGGCCACAGATACGCAGTATTTT. It codes for CASSSLGATDTQYF.